The present T cell receptor beta chain was sequenced within a study of long-term antiretroviral therapy in people with HIV. People in the study who had HIV all got their treatment in the United States. This was the immunoSEQ v3.0 assay at survey level. Data came from immunoSEQ multiplex PCR; TCRdb stores just in-frame clones and leaves some out. The sample lists about 35,000 clones; 75% to 90% were seen once. As for this clone: No antigen is known for it.

The length of the CDR3 is 14 residues. Germline V gene sequence: CDR1 MDHEN, CDR2 SYDVKM. Trimming pared 5 bases from V and 3 bases from J, leaving 13 bases between. Regarding the study as a whole: Clonal populations expanded prior to ART predominated within the repertoire at all time points.

The sample here was unsorted PBMCs, taken 1 year after starting antiretroviral therapy. The V call is TRBV28, the J call TRBJ1-1; perhaps TRBD1 as D (5 bases). This sequence originates from a man aged 18 to 30 with HIV. For the CDR3, the DNA is TGTGCCAGCAGTCTGGACGGGGGGGACACTGAAGCTTTCTTT. This translates into CASSLDGGDTEAFF.